The rows below give T cell receptor beta chains drawn from one sample of a study of PD-1 blockade in classical Hodgkin lymphoma. The data were produced by immunoSEQ multiplex PCR, yet TCRdb's version contains in-frame clones alone and is incomplete. This sample has some 93,000 clones, with roughly 89% found just once. Sequenced material: peripheral blood mononuclear cells (PBMCs), taken before the second cycle of nivolumab. The receptor source for this set is a human donor with classical Hodgkin lymphoma. CDR3s include the opening cysteine and the closing phenylalanine or tryptophan.

j_gene | v_gene | CDR3aa
TRBJ2-1 | TRBV29-1 | CSVEDFSRSSYNEQFF
TRBJ2-7 | TRBV6-4 | CASRTGGRWAQYF
TRBJ2-1 | TRBV28 | CASSSFGTYSYNEQFF
TRBJ1-5 | TRBV5-3 | CARSLAGWGRQPQHF
TRBJ2-7 | TRBV11-2 | CATKDRGYEQYF
TRBJ2-7 | TRBV9 | CASSVGGAREQYF
TRBJ2-1 | TRBV7-8 | CASSHYEQFF
TRBJ1-1 | TRBV5-4 | CASSIETGVNTEAFF
TRBJ2-1 | TRBV6-5 | CASGRGRTDNEQFF
TRBJ2-7 | TRBV10-1 | CASSDWRGGEQYF